The 4 T cell receptor beta chains in this list originate from one sample, sequenced in a study of control samples from healthy donors and cancer patients. Profiled with immunoSEQ multiplex PCR; TCRdb holds only in-frame clones, not every one. The repertoire holds around 50,000 clones, with roughly 90% as singletons. The sequenced sample consisted of PBMCs. The receptors stem from a man aged 35 to 55 with colorectal cancer.

V gene TRBV12-5 combines with J gene TRBJ2-5; the match to TRBD2 covers 10 bases. Germline loops: CDR1 LGHNT, CDR2 FRNRAP. The length of the CDR3 is 17 residues. After removal of 4 bases from V and 5 bases from J, the junction contained 13 bases not matched to a gene. CDR3 coding DNA: TGTGCTAGTGGTTGGGGTTGGGCTAGCGGGAGCAGGGAGACCCAGTACTTC. The encoded protein is CASGWGWASGSRETQYF.

The chain employs TRBV6-6 and TRBJ2-5, with D possibly called TRBD1 or TRBD2 (5 bases each). Germline lookup yields CDR1 MNHNY and CDR2 SVGAGI (reference sequence). V lost 5 bases to trimming and J lost 5 bases, with 12 bases between them. The CDR3 length is 13 residues. CDR3 nucleotide sequence: TGTGCCAGCAGTCCCCGGGACGAGGAGACCCAGTACTTC. Amino acid sequence: CASSPRDEETQYF.

This rearrangement joins TRBV16 to TRBJ2-7; D is tentatively TRBD1 or TRBD2 (7 bases each). Trimming removed 6 bases from V and 2 bases from J, with 14 bases in between. The CDR3 is 14 amino acids. CDR1 is KGHSY and CDR2 is FQNENV in the germline V gene. The CDR3 loop is CASSSGGATYEQYF. The CDR3 coding sequence is TGTGCCAGCAGTTCAGGGGGGGCTACCTACGAGCAGTACTTC.

The chain has TRBV28 and TRBJ2-7; 8 bases match TRBD2. Germline trimming cut 7 bases from V and 3 bases from J; bases unmatched to any gene: 8. Germline V gene lookup returns CDR1 MDHEN and CDR2 SYDVKM. The CDR3 totals 14 residues. The CDR3: CASTAPGTSYEQYF. The CDR3 nucleotides read TGTGCCAGCACCGCCCCCGGGACTAGCTACGAGCAGTACTTC.